These T cell receptor beta chains were read from a single sample in a study of T cells after yellow fever vaccination. TCRdb reprocessed the 5' RACE reads via MiXCR and lists one record per CDR3 protein. The sample carries 200,000 to 250,000 distinct CDR3 sequences, approximately 3.3% recorded once. This specimen was CD4+ T cells sorted from PBMCs, taken 10 days after the yellow fever booster vaccination. The receptor source for this set is a man younger than 30 who received the YFV17D yellow fever vaccine. Both conserved end residues are part of each CDR3. Fields, in order: V gene, J gene, clone size, D gene, CDR3 DNA, CDR3 protein. D genes are given only for firm matches. Rows may omit the clone size; those that give it use once, few, many or a size class.

TRBV6-5,TRBJ2-1,NA,NA,TGTGCCAGCAGTAGAGTACAGGGTGGCGGTGAGCAGTTCTTC,CASSRVQGGGEQFF
TRBV20-1,TRBJ2-4,many,NA,TGCAGTGCTAGTGCCCCTGTCGAAACCAAAAACATTCAGTACTTC,CSASAPVETKNIQYF
TRBV12-3/TRBV12-4,TRBJ1-3,many,NA,TGTGCCAGCAGTCTAGGAGGGGTCGGAAACACCATATATTTT,CASSLGGVGNTIYF
TRBV5-4,TRBJ1-2,many,NA,TGTGCCAGCAGGGGGACCGAGACTAACTATGGCTACACCTTC,CASRGTETNYGYTF
TRBV20-1,TRBJ1-1,NA,NA,TGCAGTGCTAGAGCCCGGACACAGAACACTGAAGCTTTCTTT,CSARARTQNTEAFF
TRBV5-1,TRBJ1-4,few,TRBD1,TGCGCCAGCAGCCTCGGACAGGGGGCTAGGGAAAAACTGTTTTTT,CASSLGQGAREKLFF
TRBV28,TRBJ1-1,many,NA,TGTGCCAGCAGCCCTGCCCCAGGGATTACAGCTTTCTTT,CASSPAPGITAFF
TRBV20-1,TRBJ2-3,NA,TRBD2,TGCAGTGCTAGGCCACTAGCGGGGTCTAGCACAGATACGCAGTATTTT,CSARPLAGSSTDTQYF
TRBV5-1,TRBJ2-2,many,NA,TGCGCCAGCAGCCAGGACAGCTCCGGGGAGCTGTTTTTT,CASSQDSSGELFF
TRBV7-9,TRBJ1-2,many,NA,TGTGCCAGCAGCTTAGTGGATGGCTACACCTTC,CASSLVDGYTF
TRBV5-1,TRBJ1-6,NA,NA,TGCGCCAGCAGCTCCCCCCAGGGGCATTCACCCCTCCACTTT,CASSSPQGHSPLHF
TRBV3-1,TRBJ1-1,few,NA,TGTGCCAGCAGCCAAGTCCCAGACACTGAAGCTTTCTTT,CASSQVPDTEAFF
TRBV5-1,TRBJ1-2,NA,NA,TGCGCCAGCAGCATGGACAGCTATGGCTACACCTTC,CASSMDSYGYTF
TRBV6-5,TRBJ2-7,many,TRBD1,TGTGCCAGCAGTATCCGGGACAGCCTAAGCGAGCAGTACTTC,CASSIRDSLSEQYF
TRBV29-1,TRBJ1-2,NA,NA,TGCAGCGTTGAGCAGGGAGTAGGCTATGGCTACACCTTC,CSVEQGVGYGYTF
TRBV4-1,TRBJ2-2,few,NA,TGCGCCAGCAGCCAAGGGCCCGGGACGGGAACCGGGGAGCTGTTTTTT,CASSQGPGTGTGELFF
TRBV6-2/TRBV6-3,TRBJ2-7,many,NA,TGTGCCAGCAGTCAGATATACGAGCAGTACTTC,CASSQIYEQYF
TRBV18,TRBJ2-1,many,NA,TGTGCCAGCTCACCCGCAGCCGGGACAATTTACAATGAGCAGTTCTTC,CASSPAAGTIYNEQFF
TRBV4-1,TRBJ1-6,NA,NA,TGCGCCAGCAGCCAACTCCCTCGACAGCAACCGGACTCACCCCTCCACTTT,CASSQLPRQQPDSPLHF
TRBV4-2,TRBJ2-7,few,NA,TGTGCCAGCAGCCAAGATACGCTCTACGAGCAGTACTTC,CASSQDTLYEQYF
TRBV21-1,TRBJ1-1,NA,NA,TGTGCCAGCAGCAAAGTCGTAACGTTAGGCAGAGAGAACACTGAAGCTTTCTTT,CASSKVVTLGRENTEAFF
TRBV19,TRBJ1-5,NA,TRBD1,TGTGCCAGTAGTCTCGGACAGGTGGATCAGCCCCAGCATTTT,CASSLGQVDQPQHF
TRBV30,TRBJ2-1,NA,TRBD1,TGTGCCGGACAGGGGTATGGTGAGCAGTTCTTC,CAGQGYGEQFF
TRBV12-3/TRBV12-4,TRBJ2-5,NA,NA,TGTGCCAGCAGTTTTTCTGTCGGAAGGGCCCAGTACTTC,CASSFSVGRAQYF
TRBV10-3,TRBJ2-7,many,TRBD1,TGTGCCACCGGGACAGTCCTCAGCTCCTACGAGCAGTACTTC,CATGTVLSSYEQYF
TRBV18,TRBJ1-1,NA,NA,TGTGCCAGCTCTCTACAAACGAACACTGAAGCTTTCTTT,CASSLQTNTEAFF
TRBV5-6,TRBJ2-6,many,NA,TGTGCCAGCAGCTTGGTGGAGACTGGGGCCAACGTCCTGACTTTC,CASSLVETGANVLTF
TRBV12-3/TRBV12-4,TRBJ1-2,many,NA,TGTGCCAGCAGTTCCAAGGACCGTATGAGAAACTATGGCTACACCTTC,CASSSKDRMRNYGYTF
TRBV6-2/TRBV6-3,TRBJ1-1,many,NA,TGTGCCAGCAGAAGCAGGGTTCGTTGGACTGAAGCTTTCTTT,CASRSRVRWTEAFF
TRBV7-2,TRBJ2-5,few,NA,TGTGCCAGCAGCTTATACCTCCTCGAACGGGGATTGGACTTC,CASSLYLLERGLDF
TRBV7-8,TRBJ1-6,NA,NA,TGTGCCAGCAGCTGGGGGAGGCAGGAGAATTCACCCCTCCACTTT,CASSWGRQENSPLHF
TRBV20-1,TRBJ2-7,NA,NA,TGCAGTGCTAGAGATCCACAGAAGGCCGACGAGCAGTACTTC,CSARDPQKADEQYF
TRBV5-1,TRBJ2-3,many,TRBD1,TGCGCCAGCCGAGATCCCGGGACAGGGGGCGCAGGAGCAGATACGCAGTATTTT,CASRDPGTGGAGADTQYF
TRBV7-2,TRBJ2-5,many,NA,TGTGCCAGCGTAGGGGCGGAGACCCAGTACTTC,CASVGAETQYF
TRBV5-8,TRBJ1-1,NA,NA,TGTGCCAGCAGCCAACCTCGAAGGGGGGCACCTGAAGCTTTCTTT,CASSQPRRGAPEAFF
TRBV7-2,TRBJ1-2,few,NA,TGTGCCAGCAGCCACTCGAGGCAGTATGGCTACACCTTC,CASSHSRQYGYTF
TRBV25-1,TRBJ1-5,NA,NA,TGTGCCAGCAGTGAATCGACAGGCAATCAGCCCCAGCATTTT,CASSESTGNQPQHF
TRBV11-2,TRBJ2-3,many,TRBD1,TGTGCCAGCAGCACCGGGAAGGGGACAGGGAGGCTCACAGATACGCAGTATTTT,CASSTGKGTGRLTDTQYF
TRBV20-1,TRBJ2-1,many,NA,TGCAGTGCTTTAGATTCGGGACTCCCCTCCTACAATGAGCAGTTCTTC,CSALDSGLPSYNEQFF
TRBV5-1,TRBJ2-3,few,TRBD1,TGCGCCAGCAGCCCCGGACAGGGGGCGCGTACAGATACGCAGTATTTT,CASSPGQGARTDTQYF
TRBV10-3,TRBJ2-3,NA,NA,TGTGCCATCAGTTCTTATTTCGGGGCTAGGACAGATACGCAGTATTTT,CAISSYFGARTDTQYF
TRBV20-1,TRBJ1-6,many,TRBD1,TGCAGTGCTCAATCGGACAGGGGGAATAATTCACCCCTCCACTTT,CSAQSDRGNNSPLHF
TRBV28,TRBJ2-1,many,TRBD2,TGTGCCAGCAGGTCTAGCGGGGGGCTCCACAATGAGCAGTTCTTC,CASRSSGGLHNEQFF
TRBV7-2,TRBJ1-2,many,TRBD1,TGTGCCAGCAGCTCATCACCGGGACAGGGGGAGGGGATCCGGGGTGGCTACACCTTC,CASSSSPGQGEGIRGGYTF
TRBV7-7,TRBJ2-3,few,NA,TGTGCTAGCAGCTTAGTGGCCACGGGGACGCAGTATTTT,CASSLVATGTQYF
TRBV9,TRBJ2-1,many,NA,TGTGCCAGCAGCCTTAGAGTAGGGGCCAATGAGCAGTTCTTC,CASSLRVGANEQFF
TRBV4-2,TRBJ2-5,few,NA,TGTGCCAGCAGCCAAGTGGTGGAGGAGACCCAGTACTTC,CASSQVVEETQYF
TRBV5-1,TRBJ2-1,NA,NA,TGCGCCAGCAGCCCCCGGGACTGGGACAATGAGCAGTTCTTC,CASSPRDWDNEQFF
TRBV12-3/TRBV12-4,TRBJ2-5,NA,NA,TGTGCCAGCAGTTTAGTGCGGGGTTTTTTAGGGACCCAGTACTTC,CASSLVRGFLGTQYF
TRBV5-4,TRBJ2-4,few,TRBD1,TGTGCCAGCGCCCCATCCGACAGGGTATTCAAAAACATTCAGTACTTC,CASAPSDRVFKNIQYF
TRBV7-3,TRBJ2-3,NA,NA,TGTGCCAGCAGCTACGGGGGACCTAGCACAGATACGCAGTATTTT,CASSYGGPSTDTQYF
TRBV27,TRBJ2-2,NA,TRBD1,TGTGCCAGCAGCCTGACAGGGAAACACACCGGGGAGCTGTTTTTT,CASSLTGKHTGELFF
TRBV5-5,TRBJ2-7,many,NA,TGTGCCAGCAGCTTGGGACAGTATGAGCAGTACTTC,CASSLGQYEQYF
TRBV5-1,TRBJ2-3,few,NA,TGCGCCAGCAGCTGGGGGGCCGGGACAGATACGCAGTATTTT,CASSWGAGTDTQYF
TRBV12-3/TRBV12-4,TRBJ1-1,few,NA,TGTGCCAGCAGTTTAAGGAGAATGAACACTGAAGCTTTCTTT,CASSLRRMNTEAFF
TRBV7-3,TRBJ2-1,many,TRBD1,TGTGCCAGCAGCGCAGGGGGCGCAAAAAATGAGCAGTTCTTC,CASSAGGAKNEQFF
TRBV7-8,TRBJ2-2,many,NA,TGTGCCAGCAGCTTAGGGATAAGACAGCTCCCTAGGTTGGGGCTGTTTTTT,CASSLGIRQLPRLGLFF